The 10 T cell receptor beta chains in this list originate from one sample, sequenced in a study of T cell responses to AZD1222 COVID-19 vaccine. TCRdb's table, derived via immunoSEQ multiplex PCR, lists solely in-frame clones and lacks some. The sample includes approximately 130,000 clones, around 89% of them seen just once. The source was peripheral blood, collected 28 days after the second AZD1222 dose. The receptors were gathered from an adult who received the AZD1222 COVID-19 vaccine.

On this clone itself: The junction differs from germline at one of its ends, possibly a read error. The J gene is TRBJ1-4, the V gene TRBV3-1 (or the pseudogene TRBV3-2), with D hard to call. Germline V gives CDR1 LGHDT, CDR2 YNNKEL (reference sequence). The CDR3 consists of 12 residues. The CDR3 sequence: CASSPVDWIIVF. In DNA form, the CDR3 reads TGTGCCAGCAGCCCCGTCGACTGGATAATTGTTTTT.

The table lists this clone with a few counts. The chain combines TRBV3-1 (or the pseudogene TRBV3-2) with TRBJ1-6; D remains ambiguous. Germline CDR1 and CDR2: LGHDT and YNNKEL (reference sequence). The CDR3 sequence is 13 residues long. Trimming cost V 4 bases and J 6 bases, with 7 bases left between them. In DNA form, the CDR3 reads TGTGCCAGCAGCCCCGGATCTAATTCACCCCTCCACTTT. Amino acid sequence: CASSPGSNSPLHF.

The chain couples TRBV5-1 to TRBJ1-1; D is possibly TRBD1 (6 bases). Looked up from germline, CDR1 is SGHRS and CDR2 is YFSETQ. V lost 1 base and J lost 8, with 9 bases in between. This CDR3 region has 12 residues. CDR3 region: CASSLNDREAFF. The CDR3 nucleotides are TGCGCCAGCAGCTTGAACGACAGGGAAGCTTTCTTT.

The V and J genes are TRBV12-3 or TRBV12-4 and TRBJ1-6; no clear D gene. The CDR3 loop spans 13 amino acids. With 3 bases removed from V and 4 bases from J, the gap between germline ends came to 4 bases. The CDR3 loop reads CASSFKYNSPLHF. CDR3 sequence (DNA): TGTGCCAGCAGTTTCAAATATAATTCACCCCTCCACTTT.

As DNA, the CDR3 is TGTGCCAGCACCCAGGACAGGGGGGAGCAAGAGACCCAGTACTTC. Amino acid sequence: CASTQDRGEQETQYF. V and J are TRBV2 and TRBJ2-5; TRBD1 matches at 10 bases. CDR3 length equals 15 residues. Per germline, CDR1 SNHLY and CDR2 FYNNEI. Trimming cost V 7 bases and J 2 bases; bases outside gene matches: 7.

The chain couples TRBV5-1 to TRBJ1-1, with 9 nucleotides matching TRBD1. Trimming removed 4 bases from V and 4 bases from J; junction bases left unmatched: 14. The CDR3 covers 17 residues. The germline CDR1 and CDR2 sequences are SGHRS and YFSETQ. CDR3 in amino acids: CASSMGQGEWRGTEAFF. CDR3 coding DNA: TGCGCCAGCAGCATGGGACAGGGAGAATGGCGGGGCACTGAAGCTTTCTTT.

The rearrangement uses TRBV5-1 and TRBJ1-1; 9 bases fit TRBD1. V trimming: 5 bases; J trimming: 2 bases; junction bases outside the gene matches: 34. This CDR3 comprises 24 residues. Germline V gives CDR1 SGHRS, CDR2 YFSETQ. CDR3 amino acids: CASREPGQGWEMVPLLGANTEAFF. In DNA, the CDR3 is TGCGCCAGCAGAGAGCCGGGACAGGGCTGGGAAATGGTGCCCCTTCTCGGCGCAAACACTGAAGCTTTCTTT.

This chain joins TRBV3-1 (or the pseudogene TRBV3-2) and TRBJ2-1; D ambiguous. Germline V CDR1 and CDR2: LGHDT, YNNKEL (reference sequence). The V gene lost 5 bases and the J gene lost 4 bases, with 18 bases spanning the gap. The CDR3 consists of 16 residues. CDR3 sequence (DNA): TGTGCCAGCAGCTCCTCACCCCCAGACCTATACAATGAGCAGTTCTTC. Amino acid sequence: CASSSSPPDLYNEQFF.

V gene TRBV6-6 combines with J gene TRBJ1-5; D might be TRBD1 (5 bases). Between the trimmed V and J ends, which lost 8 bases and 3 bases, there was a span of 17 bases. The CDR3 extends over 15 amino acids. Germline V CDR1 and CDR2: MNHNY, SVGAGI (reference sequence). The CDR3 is CASAGPGVNNQPQHF. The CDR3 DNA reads TGTGCCAGCGCGGGGCCCGGAGTGAACAATCAGCCCCAGCATTTT.

CDR3 sequence: CATRQGANNSPLHF. Written as DNA, the CDR3 is TGTGCCACCCGACAGGGGGCTAATAATTCACCCCTCCACTTT. The chain carries TRBV6-5 and TRBJ1-6, with 10 positions matching TRBD1. CDR3 length: 14 residues. The junction had 5 bases not matched to a gene; V was cut back by 10 bases and J by 5 bases. Per germline, CDR1 MNHEY and CDR2 SVGAGI.